This T cell receptor (beta chain) was observed in a study of blood T cells in healthy people across ages. Overall study context: There was about one barcoded beta molecule captured by template switching per two T cells. Study results and limitations: Samples with more naive T cells showed higher observed beta diversity. Researchers judged that diversity estimates from one million T cells fell short of true values.

For this clonotype: Its antigen is as yet unknown.

This CDR3 comprises 15 residues. The germline V gene has CDR1 SGDLS and CDR2 YYNGEE. V lost 3 bases and J lost 4; bases outside the gene matches: 4. The authors ran a second PCR of about 6 to 11 cycles using a sample-barcoded 5' primer and a J-beta primer mix. Every single cDNA molecule received a tag from a template-switch adaptor with 12 random nucleotides. TCRdb re-called the 5' RACE reads with MiXCR, one entry per CDR3 protein. Of about 760,000 distinct CDR3 sequences listed, roughly 56% are singletons. The chain recombines TRBV9 with TRBJ1-6; 7 bases align to TRBD1. The receptor's source is a man aged 35 to 55 in good health. Specimen: blood. Here the CDR3 DNA reads TGTGCCAGCAGCGAGGAACAGGGGTATAATTCACCCCTCCACTTT. Translation: CASSEEQGYNSPLHF.